This TCR beta chain was sequenced during a study of cytomegalovirus exposure and HLA in healthy donors. Background on the study: Unique TCRs numbering around 85 million, obtained from HLA-typed donors, made up an early data release.

Study-level findings and limits: Follow-up analysis later connected one missense variant in DCLRE1C with trimming of TCR beta V- and J-genes. In an earlier analysis, most TCR beta V segments were productive about 87% or about 30% of the time.

Germline CDR1 is SGHTA and CDR2 is FQGNSA. The CDR3 consists of 14 residues. Trimming cost V 5 bases and J 1 base; bases outside gene matches: 5. PCR used 60 Vbeta primers and 13 Jbeta primers. Data came from immunoSEQ multiplex PCR; TCRdb stores just in-frame clones and leaves some out. The sample consists of over 150,000 clones, 70% to 85% of them appearing once. In regard to this clone: Its target is unknown.

What was sequenced was PBMCs. This receptor was obtained from a man aged 25-40 years in good health and CMV-seronegative. The rearrangement links TRBV7-2 to TRBJ2-7; 7 bases are shared with TRBD1. CDR3 sequence reads: CASSRGTASYEQYF. In DNA form, the CDR3 reads TGTGCCAGCAGCCGAGGGACAGCGTCCTACGAGCAGTACTTC.